This TCR beta chain was recorded in a study of CD8 T cells in ankylosing spondylitis. Of note for this clonotype: Its antigen is not known.

Broader study findings: The study looked at matched synovial fluid samples from ankylosing spondylitis patients. Disease-linked clones were reported to be significantly enriched there. Seemingly characteristic of ankylosing spondylitis blood was a TCR beta motif consisting of under 10 highly homologous variants.

Germline CDR1 reads SGHDN; CDR2 reads FVKESK. Between the trimmed V and J ends, which lost 2 bases and 0 bases, there was a span of 5 bases. This CDR3 region has 14 residues. Quantitative barcoded 5'-RACE was used to prepare TCR beta libraries. TCRdb reprocessed the 5' RACE reads with MiXCR, giving one entry per CDR3 protein. This sample carries 200,000 or so distinct CDR3 sequences, under 15% of them seen once, and the ten largest clones take approximately 11%. The source is a female donor with ankylosing spondylitis or in good health (not recorded which). V is TRBV14 and J is TRBJ2-1; D is undetermined. The sequenced sample was blood, either unsorted or a sorted T cell fraction (not recorded which). CDR3 in amino acids: CASSQPSSYNEQFF. In nucleotides, the CDR3 is TGTGCCAGCAGCCAACCCAGCTCCTACAATGAGCAGTTCTTC.